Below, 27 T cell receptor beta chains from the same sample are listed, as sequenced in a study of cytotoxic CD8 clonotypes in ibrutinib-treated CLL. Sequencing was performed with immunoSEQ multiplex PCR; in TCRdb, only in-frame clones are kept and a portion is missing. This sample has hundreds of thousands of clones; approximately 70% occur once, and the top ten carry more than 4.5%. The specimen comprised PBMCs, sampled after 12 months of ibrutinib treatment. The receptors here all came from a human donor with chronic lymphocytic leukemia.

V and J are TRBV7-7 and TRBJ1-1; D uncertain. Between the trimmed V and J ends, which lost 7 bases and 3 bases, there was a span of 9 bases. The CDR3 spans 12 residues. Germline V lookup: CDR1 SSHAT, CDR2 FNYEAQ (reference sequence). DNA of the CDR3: TGTGCCAGCAAGGAGGGCCACACTGAAGCTTTCTTT. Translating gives CASKEGHTEAFF.

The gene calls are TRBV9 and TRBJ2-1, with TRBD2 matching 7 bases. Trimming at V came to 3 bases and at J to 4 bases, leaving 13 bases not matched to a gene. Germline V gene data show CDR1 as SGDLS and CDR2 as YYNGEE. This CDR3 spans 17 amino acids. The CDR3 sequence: CASSALGMGGRYNEQFF. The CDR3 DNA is TGTGCCAGCAGCGCCCTAGGGATGGGAGGGCGTTACAATGAGCAGTTCTTC.

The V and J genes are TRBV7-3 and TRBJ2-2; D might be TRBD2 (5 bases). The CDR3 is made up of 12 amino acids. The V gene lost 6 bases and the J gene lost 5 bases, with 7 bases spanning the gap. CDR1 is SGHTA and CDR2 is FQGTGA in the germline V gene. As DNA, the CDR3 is TGTGCCAGCAGTCGGACTACCGGGGAGCTGTTTTTT. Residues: CASSRTTGELFF.

The CDR3 loop is CASSLLTGGSTEAFF. The CDR3 nucleotides read TGTGCCAGCAGCTTGTTGACTGGGGGGAGTACTGAAGCTTTCTTT. The V and J genes are TRBV5-4 and TRBJ1-1; D possibly corresponds to TRBD1 (5 bases). In germline, CDR1 is SGHNT, CDR2 YYREEE (reference sequence). This CDR3 is built from 15 residues. The V and J ends lost 1 base and 5 bases respectively, with 15 bases between them.

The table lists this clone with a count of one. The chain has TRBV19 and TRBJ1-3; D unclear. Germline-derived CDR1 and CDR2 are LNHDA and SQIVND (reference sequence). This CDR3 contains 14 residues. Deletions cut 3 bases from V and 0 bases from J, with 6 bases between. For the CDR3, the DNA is TGTGCCAGTAGTATCCCAGGCTCTGGAAACACCATATATTTT. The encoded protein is CASSIPGSGNTIYF.

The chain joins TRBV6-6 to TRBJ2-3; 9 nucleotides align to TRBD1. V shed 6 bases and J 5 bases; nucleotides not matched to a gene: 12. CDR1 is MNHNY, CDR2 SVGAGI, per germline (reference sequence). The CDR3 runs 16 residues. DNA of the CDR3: TGTGCCAGCAGCCTTTCACAGGGGGCTGTGAGAGATACGCAGTATTTT. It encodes CASSLSQGAVRDTQYF.

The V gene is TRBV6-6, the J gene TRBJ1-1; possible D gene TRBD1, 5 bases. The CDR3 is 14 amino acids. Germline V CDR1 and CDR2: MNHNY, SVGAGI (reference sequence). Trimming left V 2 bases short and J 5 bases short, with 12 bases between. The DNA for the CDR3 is TGTGCCAGCAGTTACGAGGGGTATTATACTGAAGCTTTCTTT. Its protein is CASSYEGYYTEAFF.

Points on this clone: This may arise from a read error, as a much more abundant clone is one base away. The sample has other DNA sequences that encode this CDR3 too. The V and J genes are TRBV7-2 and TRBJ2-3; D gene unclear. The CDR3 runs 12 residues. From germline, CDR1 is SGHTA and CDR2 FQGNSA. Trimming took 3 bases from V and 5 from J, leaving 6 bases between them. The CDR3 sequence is CASSFSGDTQYF. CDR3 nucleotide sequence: TGTGCCAGCAGCTTTTCCGGAGATACGCAGTATTTT.

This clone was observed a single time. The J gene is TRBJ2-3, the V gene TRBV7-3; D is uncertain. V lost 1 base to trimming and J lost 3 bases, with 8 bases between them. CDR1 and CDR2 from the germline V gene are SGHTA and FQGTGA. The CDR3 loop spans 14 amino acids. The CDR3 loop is CASSLSPWTDTQYF. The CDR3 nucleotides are TGTGCCAGCAGCTTAAGTCCCTGGACAGATACGCAGTATTTT.

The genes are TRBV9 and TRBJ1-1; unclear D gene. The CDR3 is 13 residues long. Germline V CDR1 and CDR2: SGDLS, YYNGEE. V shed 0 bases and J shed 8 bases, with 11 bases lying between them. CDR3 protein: CASSVDPGGEAFF. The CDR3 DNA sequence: TGTGCCAGCAGCGTAGATCCCGGTGGGGAAGCTTTCTTT.

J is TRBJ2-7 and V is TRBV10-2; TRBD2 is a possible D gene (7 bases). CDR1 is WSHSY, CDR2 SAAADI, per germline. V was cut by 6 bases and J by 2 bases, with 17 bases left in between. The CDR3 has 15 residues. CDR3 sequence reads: CASSSGGRPTYEQYF. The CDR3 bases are TGCGCCAGCAGCTCCGGGGGGCGCCCCACCTACGAGCAGTACTTC.

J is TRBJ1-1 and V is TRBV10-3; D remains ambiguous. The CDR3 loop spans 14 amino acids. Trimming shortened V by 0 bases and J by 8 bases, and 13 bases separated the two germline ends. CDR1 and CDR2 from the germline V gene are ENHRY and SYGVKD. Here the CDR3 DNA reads TGTGCCATCAGTGAGTCGTCGGCGACGGTAGAAGCTTTCTTT. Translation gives CAISESSATVEAFF.

The CDR3, as DNA: TGTGCCAGCCCCCTGGAGGATGGGCTCCATACGCAGTATTTT. Protein: CASPLEDGLHTQYF. This chain uses TRBV5-4 with TRBJ2-3; a possible D gene is TRBD2 (5 bases). This CDR3 spans 14 amino acids. V lost 7 bases and J 7 bases, leaving 19 bases between the germline ends. Germline CDR1 reads SGHNT; CDR2 reads YYREEE (reference sequence).

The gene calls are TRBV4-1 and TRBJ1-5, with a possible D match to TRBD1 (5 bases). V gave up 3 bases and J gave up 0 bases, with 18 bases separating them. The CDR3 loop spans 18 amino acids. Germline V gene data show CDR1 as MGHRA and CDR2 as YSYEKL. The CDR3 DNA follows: TGCGCCAGCAGCCAGGTTACCGGGACTTATTATAGCAATCAGCCCCAGCATTTT. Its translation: CASSQVTGTYYSNQPQHF.

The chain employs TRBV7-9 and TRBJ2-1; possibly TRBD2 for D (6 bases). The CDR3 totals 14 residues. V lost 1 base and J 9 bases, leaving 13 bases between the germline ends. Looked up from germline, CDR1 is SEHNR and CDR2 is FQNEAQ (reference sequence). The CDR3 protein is CASSLGTTSTEQFF. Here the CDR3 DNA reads TGTGCCAGCAGCTTAGGGACAACTAGCACTGAGCAGTTCTTC. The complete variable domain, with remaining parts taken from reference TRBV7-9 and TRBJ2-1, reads DTGVSQNPRHKITKRGQNVTFRCDPISEHNRLYWYRQTLGQGPEFLTYFQNEAQLEKSRLLSDRFSAERPKGSFSTLEIQRTEQGDSAMYLCASSLGTTSTEQFFGPGTRLTVL.

The DNA for the CDR3 is TGTGCCAGCAGCCTGAGCAGGGTGGATCAGCCCCAGCATTTT. This encodes CASSLSRVDQPQHF. The V gene is TRBV7-2, the J gene TRBJ1-5; tentatively, D is TRBD1 (5 bases). V lost 5 bases, J lost 5 bases, and 13 bases lay in between. CDR1 is SGHTA and CDR2 is FQGNSA in the germline V gene. The CDR3 extends over 14 amino acids. The full variable domain, with the rest looked up from reference TRBV7-2 and TRBJ1-5, is GAGVSQSPSNKVTEKGKDVELRCDPISGHTALYWYRQSLGQGLEFLIYFQGNSAPDKSGLPSDRFSAERTGGSVSTLTIQRTQQEDSAVYLCASSLSRVDQPQHFGDGTRLSIL.

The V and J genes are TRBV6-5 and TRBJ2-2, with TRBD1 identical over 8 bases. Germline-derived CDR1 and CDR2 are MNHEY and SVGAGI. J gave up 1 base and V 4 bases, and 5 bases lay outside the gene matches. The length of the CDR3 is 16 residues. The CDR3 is CASSFSGTGNTGELFF. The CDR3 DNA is TGTGCCAGCAGTTTCTCCGGGACAGGGAACACCGGGGAGCTGTTTTTT.

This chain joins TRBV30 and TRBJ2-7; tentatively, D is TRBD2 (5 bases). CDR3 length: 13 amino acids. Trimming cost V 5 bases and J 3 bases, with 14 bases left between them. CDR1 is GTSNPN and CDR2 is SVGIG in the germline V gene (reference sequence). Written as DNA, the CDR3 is TGTGCCTGGTCAAAGTCGGGGAACTACGAGCAGTACTTC. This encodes CAWSKSGNYEQYF.

This CDR3 is CASSQGYGYTF. The CDR3 coding sequence is TGTGCCAGCTCCCAAGGCTATGGCTACACCTTC. The V call is TRBV18, the J call TRBJ1-2; D not certain. CDR3 length equals 11 residues. CDR1 is KGHSH and CDR2 is LQKENI in the germline V gene. Trimming took 6 bases from V and 4 from J, leaving 6 bases between them.

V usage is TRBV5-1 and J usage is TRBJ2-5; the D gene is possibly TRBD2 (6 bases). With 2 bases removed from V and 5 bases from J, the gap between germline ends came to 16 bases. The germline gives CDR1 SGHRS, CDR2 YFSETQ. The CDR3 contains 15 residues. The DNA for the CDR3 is TGCGCCAGCAGCTTAGGGACTGTGGCAGTGGAGACCCAGTACTTC. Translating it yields CASSLGTVAVETQYF.

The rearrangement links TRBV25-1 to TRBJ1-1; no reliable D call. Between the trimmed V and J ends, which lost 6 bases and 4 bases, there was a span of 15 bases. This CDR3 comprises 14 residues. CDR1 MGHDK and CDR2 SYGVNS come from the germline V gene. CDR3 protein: CASRGGGWATEAFF. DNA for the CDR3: TGTGCCAGCAGGGGAGGAGGGTGGGCCACTGAAGCTTTCTTT.

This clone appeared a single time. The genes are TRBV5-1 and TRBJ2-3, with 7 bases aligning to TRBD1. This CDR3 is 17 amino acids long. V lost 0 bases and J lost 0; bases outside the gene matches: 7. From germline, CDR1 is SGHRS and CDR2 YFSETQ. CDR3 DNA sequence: TGCGCCAGCAGCTTGGGGTCGGGACAGCCTAGCACAGATACGCAGTATTTT. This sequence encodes CASSLGSGQPSTDTQYF.

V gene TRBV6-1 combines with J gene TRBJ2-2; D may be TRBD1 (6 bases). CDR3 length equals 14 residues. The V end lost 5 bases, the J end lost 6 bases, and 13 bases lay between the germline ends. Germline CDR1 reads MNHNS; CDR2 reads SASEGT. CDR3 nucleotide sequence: TGTGCCAGCAGTTATGGACAGAGGGCCGGGGAGCTGTTTTTT. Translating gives CASSYGQRAGELFF.

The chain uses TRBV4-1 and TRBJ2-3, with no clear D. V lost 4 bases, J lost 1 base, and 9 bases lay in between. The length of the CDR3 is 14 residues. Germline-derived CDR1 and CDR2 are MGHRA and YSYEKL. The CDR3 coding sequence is TGCGCCAGCAGCCCGCTAACGGGCACAGATACGCAGTATTTT. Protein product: CASSPLTGTDTQYF.

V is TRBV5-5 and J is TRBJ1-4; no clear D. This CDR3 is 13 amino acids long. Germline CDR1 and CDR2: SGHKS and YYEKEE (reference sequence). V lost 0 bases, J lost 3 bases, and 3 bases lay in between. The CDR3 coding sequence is TGTGCCAGCAGCTTGGGTGCTAATGAAAAACTGTTTTTT. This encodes CASSLGANEKLFF.

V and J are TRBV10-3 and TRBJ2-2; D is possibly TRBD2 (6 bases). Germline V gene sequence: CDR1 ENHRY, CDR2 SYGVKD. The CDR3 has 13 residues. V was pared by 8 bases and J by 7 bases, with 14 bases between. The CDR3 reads CAIGGEWIGELFF. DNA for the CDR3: TGTGCCATCGGAGGGGAATGGATCGGGGAGCTGTTTTTT.

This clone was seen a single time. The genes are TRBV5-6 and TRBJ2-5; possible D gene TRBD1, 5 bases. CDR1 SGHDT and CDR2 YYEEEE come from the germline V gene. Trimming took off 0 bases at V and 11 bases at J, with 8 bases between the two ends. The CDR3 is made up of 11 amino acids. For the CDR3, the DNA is TGTGCCAGCAGCTTGGCCAGGGTACAGTACTTC. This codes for CASSLARVQYF. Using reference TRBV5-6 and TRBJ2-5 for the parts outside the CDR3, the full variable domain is DAGVTQSPTHLIKTRGQQVTLRCSPKSGHDTVSWYQQALGQGPQFIFQYYEEEERQRGNFPDRFSGHQFPNYSSELNVNALLLGDSALYLCASSLARVQYFGPGTRLLVL.